The rows below give T cell receptor beta chains drawn from one sample of a study of T-cell reconstitution after alpha-beta-depleted transplantation in children. From the PCR reads, TCRdb called clonotypes with MiXCR, one entry per CDR3 protein. The profile shows about 420,000 distinct CDR3 sequences, about 17% of them singletons. The sequences come from PBMCs, mostly from graft donor cells, collected 360 days after TCRalphabeta/CD19-depleted stem cell transplant. These receptors all stem from a boy younger than two who had a stem cell transplant for Wiskott-Aldrich syndrome, so the T cells may come from the graft donor. The CDR3 runs from the conserved cysteine through the conserved F or W. The D gene is left open where the match is weak. Clone size is stated in some rows and not others, as once, few, many or a class when expanded.

J: TRBJ2-5
size: few
D: .
V: TRBV3-1
DNA: TGTGCCAGCAGCCAAGGTAGTGCCAAGAAGACCCAGTACTTC
CDR3: CASSQGSAKKTQYF

J: TRBJ2-2
size: few
D: .
V: TRBV10-1
DNA: TGCGCCAGCAGTGGAGGCCGGCAGCACACCGGGGAGCTGTTTTTT
CDR3: CASSGGRQHTGELFF

J: TRBJ2-2
size: .
D: .
V: TRBV12-3/TRBV12-4
DNA: TGTGCCAGCAGTCCTTCGAAGTTCGGGGAGCTGTTTTTT
CDR3: CASSPSKFGELFF

J: TRBJ2-1
size: few
D: .
V: TRBV5-1
DNA: TGCGCCAGCTGCTTTACAGGGAGCTCCTACAATGAGCAGTTCTTC
CDR3: CASCFTGSSYNEQFF

J: TRBJ2-1
size: few
D: TRBD2
V: TRBV15
DNA: TGTGCCACTACAAAGCGGGGGGCAGGCTACAATGAGCAGTTCTTC
CDR3: CATTKRGAGYNEQFF

J: TRBJ2-7
size: many
D: .
V: TRBV5-1
DNA: TGCGCCAGCAGCATTCGGGAAGGGTACGAGCAGTACTTC
CDR3: CASSIREGYEQYF

J: TRBJ2-1
size: few
D: .
V: TRBV20-1
DNA: TGCAGTGCTAGGGCCCTAGCGTTCTACAATGAGCAGTTCTTC
CDR3: CSARALAFYNEQFF

J: TRBJ2-1
size: few
D: .
V: TRBV20-1
DNA: TGCAGTGCTAGGGGGGCAGGGAGCAATGAGCAGTTCTTC
CDR3: CSARGAGSNEQFF

J: TRBJ2-7
size: few
D: .
V: TRBV3-1
DNA: TGTGCCAGCAGCCAGGCCCTCGACTCGCCTTCCTACGAGCAGTACTTC
CDR3: CASSQALDSPSYEQYF

J: TRBJ2-7
size: few
D: .
V: TRBV7-9
DNA: TGTGCCAGCAGCTTCCCTGTGGGGGGCGGAGGCTACGAGCAGTACTTC
CDR3: CASSFPVGGGGYEQYF

J: TRBJ2-7
size: few
D: .
V: TRBV20-1
DNA: TGCAGTGCGAAGCGACCCCAGGGGACCTACGAGCAGTACTTC
CDR3: CSAKRPQGTYEQYF

J: TRBJ2-4
size: few
D: TRBD2
V: TRBV28
DNA: TGTGCCAGCAGTCGAAGGGCGGGGGGGACCAAAAACATTCAGTACTTC
CDR3: CASSRRAGGTKNIQYF

J: TRBJ2-2
size: .
D: .
V: TRBV6-2/TRBV6-3
DNA: TGTGCCAGCAGCATACTGGAGAGGCCGAACACCGGGGAGCTGTTTTTT
CDR3: CASSILERPNTGELFF

J: TRBJ2-1
size: .
D: TRBD2
V: TRBV10-2
DNA: TGCGCCAGCAGTGAGTTGGTACTAGCGGGAGTCTCCTACAATGAGCAGTTCTTC
CDR3: CASSELVLAGVSYNEQFF

J: TRBJ2-5
size: .
D: TRBD1
V: TRBV5-5
DNA: TGTGCCAGCAGCTCCCTGGGACAGTCCCAAGAGACCCAGTACTTC
CDR3: CASSSLGQSQETQYF

J: TRBJ2-7
size: .
D: .
V: TRBV11-2
DNA: TGTGCCAGCAGCTTAGTAACAGAATATTACGAGCAGTACTTC
CDR3: CASSLVTEYYEQYF

J: TRBJ2-1
size: many
D: TRBD2
V: TRBV5-1
DNA: TGCGCCAGCAGCTTGGCCCATCCGGGGGGGCAGTTCTTC
CDR3: CASSLAHPGGQFF

J: TRBJ2-2
size: .
D: .
V: TRBV18
DNA: TGTGCCAGCTCACCACCACAGGGAACCGGGGAGCTGTTTTTT
CDR3: CASSPPQGTGELFF

J: TRBJ2-5
size: .
D: TRBD2
V: TRBV20-1
DNA: TGCAGTGCTAGTCGCGGGAGAGAGACCCAGTACTTC
CDR3: CSASRGRETQYF

J: TRBJ2-1
size: many
D: .
V: TRBV24-1
DNA: TGTGCCACCAGTGATTTCAACAATGAGCAGTTCTTC
CDR3: CATSDFNNEQFF

J: TRBJ2-5
size: .
D: .
V: TRBV4-3
DNA: TGCGCCAGCAGCCAAGATCGAGGGGGTTTGACGGAGACCCAGTACTTC
CDR3: CASSQDRGGLTETQYF

J: TRBJ2-7
size: .
D: .
V: TRBV6-1
DNA: TGTGCCAGCAGCAGGACGTCGCAGACCTACGAGCAGTACTTC
CDR3: CASSRTSQTYEQYF

J: TRBJ1-2
size: .
D: .
V: TRBV7-9
DNA: TGTGCCAGCAGCTTAGGAGGGACCGGCTACACCTTC
CDR3: CASSLGGTGYTF

J: TRBJ2-1
size: few
D: .
V: TRBV6-5
DNA: TGTGCCAGCAGTTACAGGGCTAAGTACAATGAGCAGTTCTTC
CDR3: CASSYRAKYNEQFF

J: TRBJ2-6
size: .
D: .
V: TRBV24-1
DNA: TGTGCCACCAGTGATGGAAGAACAGGGCTAATCGGGGCCAACGTCCTGACTTTC
CDR3: CATSDGRTGLIGANVLTF

J: TRBJ2-7
size: .
D: TRBD2
V: TRBV5-1
DNA: TGCGCCAGCAGCTCACTGGTAGCGGGCCGCTCCTACGAGCAGTACTTC
CDR3: CASSSLVAGRSYEQYF

J: TRBJ2-2
size: .
D: .
V: TRBV5-6
DNA: TGTGCCAGCAGCTTGGTTGTGACTAGTAACACCGGGGAGCTGTTTTTT
CDR3: CASSLVVTSNTGELFF

J: TRBJ2-1
size: .
D: .
V: TRBV2
DNA: TGTACCAGCAGTTACCGGGGACTGGCGAAGTCCCTCTCCTACAATGAGCAGTTCTTC
CDR3: CTSSYRGLAKSLSYNEQFF

J: TRBJ2-6
size: .
D: .
V: TRBV18
DNA: TGTGCCAGCTCACTCCGGGGCAGTGCAAGCTCTGGGGCCAACGTCCTGACTTTC
CDR3: CASSLRGSASSGANVLTF

J: TRBJ2-5
size: .
D: TRBD2
V: TRBV2
DNA: TGTGCCAGCAGTGTATTACTAGCGGAGACCCAGTACTTC
CDR3: CASSVLLAETQYF

J: TRBJ2-1
size: few
D: TRBD2
V: TRBV29-1
DNA: TGCAGCGTGGCACTAGCGGGATGGTACAATGAGCAGTTCTTC
CDR3: CSVALAGWYNEQFF

J: TRBJ1-1
size: few
D: .
V: TRBV6-4
DNA: TGTGCCAGCAGTGTCGACACTGAAGCTTTCTTT
CDR3: CASSVDTEAFF

J: TRBJ2-1
size: .
D: .
V: TRBV3-1
DNA: TGTGCCAGCAGCCAAGAAGGTCGAGACACGTCAGTCAGGTCCTACAATGAGCAGTTCTTC
CDR3: CASSQEGRDTSVRSYNEQFF

J: TRBJ1-1
size: .
D: .
V: TRBV29-1
DNA: TGCAGCGTCCCACAGGGGAACACTGAAGCTTTCTTT
CDR3: CSVPQGNTEAFF

J: TRBJ2-7
size: .
D: .
V: TRBV6-5
DNA: TGTGCCAGCAGTTACTCGATAGGGACCCTATCCGAGCAGTACTTC
CDR3: CASSYSIGTLSEQYF

J: TRBJ2-1
size: .
D: .
V: TRBV18
DNA: TGTGCCAGCTCACCAAGCTGGGAGATGGGAAATGAGCAGTTCTTC
CDR3: CASSPSWEMGNEQFF